This T cell receptor (beta chain) originates from a study of glioma-infiltrating T cells after dendritic cell vaccination. The PCR used 60 V beta and 13 J beta primers. Assay: immunoSEQ multiplex PCR; the TCRdb copy retains only in-frame clones and omits some. The repertoire includes around 78,000 clones, less than 85% of them detected once, and about 9.3% sits in the top ten. Time point indicated: after dendritic cell vaccination, including at tumor progression/relapse. This CDR3 has 17 amino acids. Looked up from germline, CDR1 is PRHDT and CDR2 is FYEKMQ (reference sequence). The V gene end was trimmed by 5 bases and the J gene end by 0 bases; junction bases not matched to a gene: 11. This clone was counted a few times. Its antigen is undetermined. Study-wide findings and caveats: Complete blood and tumor specimen sets were limited to few patients.

The TCR sequence derives from a human donor with glioblastoma. The V and J genes are TRBV13 and TRBJ2-5; 8 bases are a match to TRBD2. The sample was blood, taken after dendritic cell vaccination. As DNA, the CDR3 is TGTGCCAGCAGCCTCCTGGCGGAGCGGGGGTACCAAGAGACCCAGTACTTC. This translates into CASSLLAERGYQETQYF.